This T cell receptor (beta chain) was profiled in a study of cytomegalovirus exposure and HLA in healthy donors. Across the whole study: Early release data held 85 million to 95 million unique TCRs from HLA-typed donors. Notes on the study in general: The authors judged a highly shared variant cluster likely a sequencing artifact. When a later analysis was performed, an Asian-associated ancestry cluster reportedly had fewer N-insertions than the approximately 680-donor mean. In the analysis, some V segments, TRBV6-2 and TRBV6-3 included, were excluded as indistinguishable.

With respect to this clone: No antigen is known for it.

Primers: 60 Vbeta forward and 13 Jbeta reverse. This table comes from immunoSEQ multiplex PCR, and its TCRdb copy is limited to in-frame clones, with some not included. The sample consists of some 160,000 clones, around 72% of them appearing once. Germline values: CDR1 SGHTA, CDR2 FQGNSA. V dropped 5 bases and J dropped 2 bases, with 21 bases sitting between them. The CDR3 sequence is 17 residues long. The TCR originated in a woman in her forties in good health and CMV-seropositive. The chain joins TRBV7-2 to TRBJ1-2; possible D gene TRBD1, 5 bases. The sequenced material came from PBMCs. The CDR3 nucleotides read TGTGCCAGCAGCCTGGGAGGGAGGGGACTGACAAACTATGGCTACACCTTC. Translated: CASSLGGRGLTNYGYTF.